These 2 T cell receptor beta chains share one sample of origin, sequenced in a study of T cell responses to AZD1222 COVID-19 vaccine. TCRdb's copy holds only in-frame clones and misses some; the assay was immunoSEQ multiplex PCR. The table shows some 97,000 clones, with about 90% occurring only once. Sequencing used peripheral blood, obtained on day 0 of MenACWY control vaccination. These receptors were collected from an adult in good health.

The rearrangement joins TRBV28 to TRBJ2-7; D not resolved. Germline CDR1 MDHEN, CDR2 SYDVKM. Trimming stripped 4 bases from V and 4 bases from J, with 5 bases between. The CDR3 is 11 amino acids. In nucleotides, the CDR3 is TGTGCCAGCAGTTCCGTATACGAGCAGTACTTC. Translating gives CASSSVYEQYF.

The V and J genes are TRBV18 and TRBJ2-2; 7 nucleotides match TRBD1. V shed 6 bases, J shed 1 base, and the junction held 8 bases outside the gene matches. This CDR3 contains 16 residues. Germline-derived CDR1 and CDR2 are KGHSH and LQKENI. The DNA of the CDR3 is TGTGCCAGCTCCCCGTCGACAGGGCTGAACACCGGGGAGCTGTTTTTT. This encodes CASSPSTGLNTGELFF.